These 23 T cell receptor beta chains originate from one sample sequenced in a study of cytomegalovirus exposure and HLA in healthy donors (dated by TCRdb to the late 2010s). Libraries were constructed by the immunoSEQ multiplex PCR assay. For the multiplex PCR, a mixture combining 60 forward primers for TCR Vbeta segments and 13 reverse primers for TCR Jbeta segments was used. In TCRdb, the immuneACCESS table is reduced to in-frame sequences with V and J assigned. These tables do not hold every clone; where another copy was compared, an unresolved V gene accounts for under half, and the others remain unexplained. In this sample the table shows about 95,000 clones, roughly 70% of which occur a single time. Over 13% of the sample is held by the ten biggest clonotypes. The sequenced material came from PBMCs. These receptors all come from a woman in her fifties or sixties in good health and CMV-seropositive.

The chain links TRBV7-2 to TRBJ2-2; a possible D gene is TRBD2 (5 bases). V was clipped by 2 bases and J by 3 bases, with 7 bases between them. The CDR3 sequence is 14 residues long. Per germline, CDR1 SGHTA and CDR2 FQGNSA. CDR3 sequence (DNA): TGTGCCAGCAGCTTACAGCGGTACACCGGGGAGCTGTTTTTT. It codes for CASSLQRYTGELFF. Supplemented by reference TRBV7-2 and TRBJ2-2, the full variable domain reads GAGVSQSPSNKVTEKGKDVELRCDPISGHTALYWYRQSLGQGLEFLIYFQGNSAPDKSGLPSDRFSAERTGGSVSTLTIQRTQQEDSAVYLCASSLQRYTGELFFGEGSRLTVL.

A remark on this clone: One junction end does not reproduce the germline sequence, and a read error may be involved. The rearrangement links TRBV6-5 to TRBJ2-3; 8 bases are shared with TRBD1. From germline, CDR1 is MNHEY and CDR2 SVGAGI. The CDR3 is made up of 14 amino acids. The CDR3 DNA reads TGTGCCATCAGTGAGGGGACAGGACCAGATACGCAGTATTTT. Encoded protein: CAISEGTGPDTQYF.

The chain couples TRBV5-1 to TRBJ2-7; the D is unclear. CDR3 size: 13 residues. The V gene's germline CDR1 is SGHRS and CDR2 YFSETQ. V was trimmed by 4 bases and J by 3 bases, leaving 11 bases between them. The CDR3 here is CASSPGGGYEQYF. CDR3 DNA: TGCGCCAGCAGCCCTGGCGGTGGCTACGAGCAGTACTTC.

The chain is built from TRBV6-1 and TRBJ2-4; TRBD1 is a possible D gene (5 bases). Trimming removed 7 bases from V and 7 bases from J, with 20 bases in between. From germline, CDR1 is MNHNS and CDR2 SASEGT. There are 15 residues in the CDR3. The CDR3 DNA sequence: TGTGCCAGCACCGCGAAGGTGGGGCCCGGGAACATTCAGTACTTC. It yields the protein CASTAKVGPGNIQYF.

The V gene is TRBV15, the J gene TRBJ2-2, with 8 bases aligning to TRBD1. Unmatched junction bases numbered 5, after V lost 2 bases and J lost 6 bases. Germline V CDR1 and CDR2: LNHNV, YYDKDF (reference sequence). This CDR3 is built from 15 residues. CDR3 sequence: CATSRKDRGSGELFF. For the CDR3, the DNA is TGTGCCACCAGCAGAAAAGACAGGGGCTCCGGGGAGCTGTTTTTT.

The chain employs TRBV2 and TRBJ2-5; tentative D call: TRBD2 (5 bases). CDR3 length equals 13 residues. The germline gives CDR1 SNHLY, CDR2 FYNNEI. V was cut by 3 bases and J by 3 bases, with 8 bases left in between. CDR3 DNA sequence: TGTGCCAGCAGTGAGGACTCAGAAGAGACCCAGTACTTC. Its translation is CASSEDSEETQYF. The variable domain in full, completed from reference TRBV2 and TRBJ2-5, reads EPEVTQTPSHQVTQMGQEVILRCVPISNHLYFYWYRQILGQKVEFLVSFYNNEISEKSEIFDDQFSVERPDGSNFTLKIRSTKLEDSAMYFCASSEDSEETQYFGPGTRLLVL.

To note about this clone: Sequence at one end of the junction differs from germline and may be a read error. This CDR3 is CASSSKRDSDNEQFF. CDR3 bases: TGTGCCAGCAGCTCCAAACGGGACTCCGACAATGAGCAGTTCTTC. The chain combines TRBV5-4 with TRBJ2-1; TRBD2 might be the D (6 bases). The CDR3 runs to 15 residues. Germline V lookup: CDR1 SGHNT, CDR2 YYREEE (reference sequence).

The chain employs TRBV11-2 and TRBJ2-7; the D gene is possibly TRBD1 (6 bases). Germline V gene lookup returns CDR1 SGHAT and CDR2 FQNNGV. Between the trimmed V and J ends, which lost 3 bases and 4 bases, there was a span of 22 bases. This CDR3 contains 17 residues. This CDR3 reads CASSFGGRTRTVYEQYF. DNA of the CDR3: TGTGCCAGCAGCTTTGGGGGCCGGACCCGGACTGTTTACGAGCAGTACTTC.

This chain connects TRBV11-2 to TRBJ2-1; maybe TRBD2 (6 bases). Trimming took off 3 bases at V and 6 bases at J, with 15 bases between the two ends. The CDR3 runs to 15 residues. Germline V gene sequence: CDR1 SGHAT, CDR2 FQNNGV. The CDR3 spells CASSFGGSVSNEQFF. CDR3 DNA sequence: TGTGCCAGCAGCTTTGGAGGGAGTGTCAGCAATGAGCAGTTCTTC.

Here the CDR3 DNA reads TGTGCCAGCAGGTCAACAGGTGGGACCCAGTACTTC. Encoded protein: CASRSTGGTQYF. The rearrangement joins TRBV28 to TRBJ2-5; possible D gene TRBD1, 5 bases. Trimming stripped 6 bases from V and 7 bases from J, with 12 bases between. The CDR3 is 12 amino acids. Germline values: CDR1 MDHEN, CDR2 SYDVKM.

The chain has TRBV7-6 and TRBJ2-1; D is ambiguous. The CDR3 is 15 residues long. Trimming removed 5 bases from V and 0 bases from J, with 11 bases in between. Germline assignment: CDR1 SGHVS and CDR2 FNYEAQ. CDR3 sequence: CASSTTPSSYNEQFF. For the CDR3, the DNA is TGTGCCAGCAGCACTACTCCGAGCTCCTACAATGAGCAGTTCTTC.

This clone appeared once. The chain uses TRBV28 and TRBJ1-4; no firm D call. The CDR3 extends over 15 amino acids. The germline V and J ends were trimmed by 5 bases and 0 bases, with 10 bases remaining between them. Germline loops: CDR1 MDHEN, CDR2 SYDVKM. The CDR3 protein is CASSPPTATNEKLFF. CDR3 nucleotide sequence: TGTGCCAGCAGTCCCCCAACGGCAACTAATGAAAAACTGTTTTTT.

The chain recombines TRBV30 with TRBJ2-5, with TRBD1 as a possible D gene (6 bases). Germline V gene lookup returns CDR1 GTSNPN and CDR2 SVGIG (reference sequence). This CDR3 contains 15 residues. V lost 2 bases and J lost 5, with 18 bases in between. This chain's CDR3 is CAWSLFTGTRETQYF. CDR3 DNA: TGTGCCTGGAGTTTGTTTACAGGGACGCGGGAGACCCAGTACTTC.

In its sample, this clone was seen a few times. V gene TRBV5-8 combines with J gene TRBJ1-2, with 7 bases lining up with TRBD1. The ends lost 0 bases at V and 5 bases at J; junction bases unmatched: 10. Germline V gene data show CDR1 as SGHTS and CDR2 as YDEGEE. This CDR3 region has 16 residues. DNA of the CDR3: TGTGCCAGCAGCTTGGTCCCTCCGGACAGGCGGTATGGCTACACCTTC. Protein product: CASSLVPPDRRYGYTF.

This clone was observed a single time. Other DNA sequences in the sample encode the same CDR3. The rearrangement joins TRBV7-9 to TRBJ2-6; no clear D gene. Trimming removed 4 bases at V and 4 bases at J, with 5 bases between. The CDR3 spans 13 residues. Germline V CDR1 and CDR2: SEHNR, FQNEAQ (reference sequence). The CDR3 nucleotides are TGTGCCAGCAGCTCGTCCGGGGCCAACGTCCTGACTTTC. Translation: CASSSSGANVLTF. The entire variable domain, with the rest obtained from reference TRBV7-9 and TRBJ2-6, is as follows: DTGVSQNPRHKITKRGQNVTFRCDPISEHNRLYWYRQTLGQGPEFLTYFQNEAQLEKSRLLSDRFSAERPKGSFSTLEIQRTEQGDSAMYLCASSSSGANVLTFGAGSRLTVL.

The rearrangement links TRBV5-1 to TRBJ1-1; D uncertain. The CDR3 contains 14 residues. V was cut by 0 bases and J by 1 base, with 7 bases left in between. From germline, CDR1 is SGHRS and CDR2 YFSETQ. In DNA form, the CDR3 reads TGCGCCAGCAGCTTGGCCTGGAGGAACACTGAAGCTTTCTTT. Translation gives CASSLAWRNTEAFF.

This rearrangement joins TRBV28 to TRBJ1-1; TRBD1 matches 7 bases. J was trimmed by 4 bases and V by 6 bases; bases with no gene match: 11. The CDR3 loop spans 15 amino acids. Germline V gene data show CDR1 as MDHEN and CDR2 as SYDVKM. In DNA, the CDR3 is TGTGCCAGCAGCTCCCTACTTCCAGGGGGCACTGAAGCTTTCTTT. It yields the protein CASSSLLPGGTEAFF.

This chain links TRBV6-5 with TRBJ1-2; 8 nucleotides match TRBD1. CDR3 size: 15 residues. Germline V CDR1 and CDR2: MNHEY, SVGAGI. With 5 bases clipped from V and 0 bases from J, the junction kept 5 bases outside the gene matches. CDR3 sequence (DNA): TGTGCCAGCAGTCAAATCAGGGGGCCTAACTATGGCTACACCTTC. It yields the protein CASSQIRGPNYGYTF.

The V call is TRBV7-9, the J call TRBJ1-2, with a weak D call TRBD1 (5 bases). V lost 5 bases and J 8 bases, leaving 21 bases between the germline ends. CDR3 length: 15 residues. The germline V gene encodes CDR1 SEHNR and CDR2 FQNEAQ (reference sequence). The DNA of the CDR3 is TGTGCCAGCAGCCCACGACAGTCCCCGGAAGGAGGCTACACCTTC. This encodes CASSPRQSPEGGYTF.

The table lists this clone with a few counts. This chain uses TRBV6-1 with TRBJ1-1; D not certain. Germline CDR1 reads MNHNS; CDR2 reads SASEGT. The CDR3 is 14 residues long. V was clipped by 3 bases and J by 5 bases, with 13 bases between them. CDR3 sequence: CASSDTRSRTEAFF. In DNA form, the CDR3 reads TGTGCCAGCAGTGATACTAGGTCGAGGACTGAAGCTTTCTTT.

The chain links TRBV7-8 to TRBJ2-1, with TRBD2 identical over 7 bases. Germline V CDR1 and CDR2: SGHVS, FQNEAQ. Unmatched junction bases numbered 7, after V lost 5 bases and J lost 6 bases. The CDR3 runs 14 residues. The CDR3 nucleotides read TGTGCCAGCAGCCGAGCGGGAATTAGCAATGAGCAGTTCTTC. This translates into CASSRAGISNEQFF.

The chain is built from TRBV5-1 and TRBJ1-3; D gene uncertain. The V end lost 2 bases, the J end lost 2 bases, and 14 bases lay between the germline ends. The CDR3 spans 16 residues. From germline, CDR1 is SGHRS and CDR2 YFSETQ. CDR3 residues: CASSLGSLETGNTIYF. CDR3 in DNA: TGCGCCAGCAGCTTAGGATCCCTAGAGACTGGAAACACCATATATTTT.

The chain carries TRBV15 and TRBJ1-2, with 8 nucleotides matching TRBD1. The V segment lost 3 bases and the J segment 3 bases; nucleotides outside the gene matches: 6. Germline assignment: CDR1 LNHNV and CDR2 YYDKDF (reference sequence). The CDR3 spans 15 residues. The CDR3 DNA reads TGTGCCACCAGCAGCCCAGGCAGGGGGCACTATGGCTACACCTTC. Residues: CATSSPGRGHYGYTF.